This entry lists 25 T cell receptor beta chains sequenced from one sample in a study of blood T cell repertoires in COVID-19. The protocol was immunoSEQ multiplex PCR, while the TCRdb copy is restricted to in-frame clones and leaves out a portion. This table holds 150,000 to 200,000 clones, approximately 80% found once. The sequencing input was peripheral blood. These receptors were taken from a human donor in a cohort sampled during active COVID-19.

The chain uses TRBV19 and TRBJ2-6, with D possibly matching TRBD2 (6 bases). Germline V lookup: CDR1 LNHDA, CDR2 SQIVND (reference sequence). This CDR3 comprises 19 residues. V was clipped by 3 bases and J by 0 bases, with 18 bases between them. CDR3 nucleotides: TGTGCCAGTAGTATTGCCCCGGGACTTATTGACTCTGGGGCCAACGTCCTGACTTTC. It encodes CASSIAPGLIDSGANVLTF.

The V call is TRBV9, the J call TRBJ2-7, with D maybe TRBD2 (5 bases). The CDR3 is 14 residues long. Deletions cut 0 bases from V and 3 bases from J, with 10 bases between. Germline lookup yields CDR1 SGDLS and CDR2 YYNGEE. CDR3: CASSVEFGNYEQYF. CDR3 in DNA: TGTGCCAGCAGCGTAGAGTTCGGGAACTACGAGCAGTACTTC.

The chain joins TRBV6-5 to TRBJ1-4; unclear D gene. This CDR3 contains 14 residues. V lost 1 base and J 7 bases, leaving 10 bases between the germline ends. The V gene's germline CDR1 is MNHEY and CDR2 SVGAGI. The CDR3, as DNA: TGTGCCAGCAGTTACTGGGGAGGCGGTGAAAAACTGTTTTTT. Translated, it gives CASSYWGGGEKLFF.

This sequence joins TRBV6-5 and TRBJ2-7; the D gene is possibly TRBD1 (6 bases). The germline gives CDR1 MNHEY, CDR2 SVGAGI. Trimming removed 0 bases from V and 3 bases from J, with 12 bases in between. The CDR3 sequence is 15 residues long. As DNA, the CDR3 is TGTGCCAGCAGTTACTCAGGGGGAAAGTTCTACGAGCAGTACTTC. It yields the protein CASSYSGGKFYEQYF.

V gene TRBV9 combines with J gene TRBJ1-2, with D perhaps matching TRBD1 (5 bases). V gave up 3 bases and J gave up 4 bases, with 16 bases separating them. The CDR3 totals 15 residues. The germline gives CDR1 SGDLS, CDR2 YYNGEE. CDR3 nucleotides: TGTGCCAGCAGCGCAAATACAGGAAGCGCCTATGGCTACACCTTC. Translation gives CASSANTGSAYGYTF.

The rearrangement joins TRBV12-5 to TRBJ1-2; a weak D match, TRBD1 (5 bases). This CDR3 contains 14 residues. The germline V gene encodes CDR1 LGHNT and CDR2 FRNRAP. The V and J ends lost 5 bases and 4 bases respectively, with 14 bases between them. CDR3 bases: TGTGCTAGTGGTCTCCCAGGGTTTAGCTATGGCTACACCTTC. Translating gives CASGLPGFSYGYTF.

The chain links TRBV13 to TRBJ1-5, with TRBD1 matching 7 bases. This CDR3 spans 15 amino acids. Germline V lookup: CDR1 PRHDT, CDR2 FYEKMQ (reference sequence). Trimming took 5 bases from V and 2 from J; bases not matched to a gene: 6. CDR3 nucleotide sequence: TGTGCCAGCAGCCTTCCGACAGGGCGCAATCAGCCCCAGCATTTT. Encoded protein: CASSLPTGRNQPQHF.

The chain employs TRBV5-4 and TRBJ2-2, with 11 bases identical to TRBD1. With V trimmed by 4 bases and J by 4 bases, 6 bases remained unmatched. The CDR3 spans 16 residues. From germline, CDR1 is SGHNT and CDR2 YYREEE (reference sequence). CDR3 nucleotides: TGTGCCAGCAGCCCCGGTGGGACAGGGGGCACCGGGGAGCTGTTTTTT. It encodes CASSPGGTGGTGELFF. Full variable domain (remainder filled in from reference TRBV5-4 and TRBJ2-2): ETGVTQSPTHLIKTRGQQVTLRCSSQSGHNTVSWYQQALGQGPQFIFQYYREEENGRGNFPPRFSGLQFPNYSSELNVNALELDDSALYLCASSPGGTGGTGELFFGEGSRLTVL.

V and J are TRBV11-2 and TRBJ2-1; TRBD2 might be the D (5 bases). From germline, CDR1 is SGHAT and CDR2 FQNNGV. The V gene lost 1 base and the J gene lost 0 bases, with 10 bases spanning the gap. The CDR3 spans 16 residues. The CDR3 is CASSLVGAGSYNEQFF. CDR3 in DNA: TGTGCCAGCAGCTTAGTGGGCGCGGGCTCCTACAATGAGCAGTTCTTC.

V gene TRBV6-1 combines with J gene TRBJ1-3, with 8 bases matching TRBD1. This CDR3 is 16 amino acids long. V dropped 0 bases and J dropped 1; count of bases not matched to a gene: 2. Germline assignment: CDR1 MNHNS and CDR2 SASEGT. DNA for the CDR3: TGTGCCAGCAGTGAAGCGGACAGGGCTTCTGGAAACACCATATATTTT. Translation: CASSEADRASGNTIYF.

This clone was seen a single time. The chain has TRBV3-1 (or the pseudogene TRBV3-2) and TRBJ1-2; the match to TRBD1 covers 8 bases. CDR3 length equals 16 residues. In germline, CDR1 is LGHDT, CDR2 YNNKEL (reference sequence). The V segment lost 1 base and the J segment 7 bases; nucleotides outside the gene matches: 11. CDR3 protein: CASSQAGDRGRGGYTF. Here the CDR3 DNA reads TGTGCCAGCAGCCAAGCTGGTGACAGGGGACGAGGTGGCTACACCTTC.

This rearrangement joins TRBV6-6 to TRBJ1-3, with D possibly being TRBD1 (5 bases). V gave up 4 bases and J gave up 8 bases, with 18 bases separating them. In germline, CDR1 is MNHNY, CDR2 SVGAGI (reference sequence). The CDR3 contains 15 residues. CDR3 sequence reads: CASSFSSGLLDTIYF. The CDR3 DNA reads TGTGCCAGCAGTTTCTCCTCGGGACTCCTAGACACCATATATTTT.

The V gene is TRBV13, the J gene TRBJ2-6; D unresolved. Germline V gene lookup returns CDR1 PRHDT and CDR2 FYEKMQ (reference sequence). Trimming stripped 2 bases from V and 0 bases from J, with 5 bases between. The CDR3 is made up of 15 amino acids. CDR3 nucleotides: TGTGCCAGCAGCTTAATCGGCTCTGGGGCCAACGTCCTGACTTTC. The encoded protein is CASSLIGSGANVLTF.

The chain recombines TRBV6-5 with TRBJ2-3, with TRBD2 as a possible D gene (6 bases). Trimming left V 2 bases short and J 5 bases short, with 8 bases between. The length of the CDR3 is 13 residues. Germline CDR1 and CDR2: MNHEY and SVGAGI. The CDR3 is CASSYPGRDTQYF. The CDR3 coding sequence is TGTGCCAGCAGTTACCCCGGGAGAGATACGCAGTATTTT.

The chain couples TRBV7-9 to TRBJ1-5; maybe TRBD1 (5 bases). The CDR3 sequence is 15 residues long. Deletions cut 1 base from V and 3 bases from J, with 10 bases between. Germline V gives CDR1 SEHNR, CDR2 FQNEAQ (reference sequence). CDR3 protein: CASSLGGVDNQPQHF. Here the CDR3 DNA reads TGTGCCAGCAGCTTAGGGGGGGTGGACAATCAGCCCCAGCATTTT.

The gene calls are TRBV19 and TRBJ2-1; 9 nucleotides agree with TRBD2. CDR3 length: 16 amino acids. V shed 2 bases and J 3 bases; nucleotides not matched to a gene: 5. CDR1 and CDR2 (germline): LNHDA, SQIVND (reference sequence). CDR3 region: CASSISAGGIYNEQFF. CDR3 in DNA: TGTGCCAGTAGTATATCGGCGGGGGGGATCTACAATGAGCAGTTCTTC.

CDR3 sequence: CASNIGGAPNEKLFF. The CDR3, as DNA: TGTGCCAGCAACATAGGGGGGGCGCCCAATGAAAAACTGTTTTTT. The chain couples TRBV28 to TRBJ1-4; tentatively, D is TRBD1 (6 bases). The V end was cut by 7 bases, the J end by 5 bases, with 17 bases between. This CDR3 spans 15 amino acids. The V gene's germline CDR1 is MDHEN and CDR2 SYDVKM.

This rearrangement joins TRBV10-3 to TRBJ1-4, with D possibly being TRBD1 (5 bases). The CDR3 spans 14 residues. CDR1 ENHRY and CDR2 SYGVKD come from the germline V gene. Trimming pared 6 bases from V and 4 bases from J, leaving 12 bases between. CDR3 nucleotide sequence: TGTGCCATCAGGGCGGAGGGGATTAATGAAAAACTGTTTTTT. Translation: CAIRAEGINEKLFF.

This clone was counted only a few times. The CDR3: CASSDWGSGKLFF. The DNA of the CDR3 is TGTGCCAGCAGTGATTGGGGCTCAGGAAAACTGTTTTTT. The rearrangement joins TRBV6-1 to TRBJ1-4, with D possibly being TRBD1 (5 bases). V dropped 3 bases and J dropped 10 bases, with 12 bases sitting between them. This CDR3 spans 13 amino acids. Germline V CDR1 and CDR2: MNHNS, SASEGT.

The rearrangement joins TRBV14 to TRBJ1-4, with a weak D call TRBD1 (5 bases). The germline V gene has CDR1 SGHDN and CDR2 FVKESK. Trimming removed 0 bases at V and 1 base at J, with 9 bases between. This CDR3 spans 16 amino acids. DNA for the CDR3: TGTGCCAGCAGCCAAGATTGGAGGGGAACTAATGAAAAACTGTTTTTT. It translates to CASSQDWRGTNEKLFF.

The gene calls are TRBV4-1 and TRBJ1-1; D remains unclear. CDR1 and CDR2 (germline): MGHRA, YSYEKL. V lost 4 bases and J 2 bases, leaving 8 bases between the germline ends. The CDR3 is 13 residues long. Here the CDR3 reads CASSPAGNTEAFF. CDR3 sequence (DNA): TGCGCCAGCAGCCCCGCCGGTAACACTGAAGCTTTCTTT.

The chain is built from TRBV7-2 and TRBJ2-1; 11 positions match TRBD2. Per the germline V gene, CDR1 is SGHTA and CDR2 is FQGNSA. Trimming at V came to 5 bases and at J to 13 bases, leaving 4 bases not matched to a gene. The CDR3 runs 12 residues. The CDR3 protein is CASSLSGRGQFF. The CDR3, as DNA: TGTGCCAGCAGCCTTAGCGGGAGGGGCCAGTTCTTC.

This clone was observed a handful of times. The rearrangement joins TRBV15 to TRBJ1-6; tentative D call: TRBD1 (6 bases). V dropped 3 bases and J dropped 5 bases, with 14 bases sitting between them. Germline CDR1 and CDR2: LNHNV and YYDKDF (reference sequence). CDR3 length equals 16 residues. Here the CDR3 reads CATSREANRDNSPLHF. For the CDR3, the DNA is TGTGCCACCAGCAGGGAGGCAAACAGGGATAATTCACCCCTCCACTTT.

The chain combines TRBV7-8 with TRBJ2-7; D perhaps matches TRBD2 (6 bases). V was trimmed by 5 bases and J by 4 bases, leaving 18 bases between them. Germline CDR1 reads SGHVS; CDR2 reads FQNEAQ. The CDR3 has 15 amino acids. CDR3 in amino acids: CASSPVEGTGYEQYF. DNA for the CDR3: TGTGCCAGCAGCCCCGTCGAAGGGACTGGATACGAGCAGTACTTC.

V usage is TRBV11-2 and J usage is TRBJ2-7; 7 bases agree with TRBD1. Germline CDR1 is SGHAT and CDR2 is FQNNGV. Trimming took 5 bases from V and 6 from J; bases not matched to a gene: 7. The CDR3 runs to 13 residues. CDR3 protein: CASSPDRAAEQYF. The CDR3 DNA follows: TGTGCCAGCAGCCCTGACAGGGCAGCCGAGCAGTACTTC.